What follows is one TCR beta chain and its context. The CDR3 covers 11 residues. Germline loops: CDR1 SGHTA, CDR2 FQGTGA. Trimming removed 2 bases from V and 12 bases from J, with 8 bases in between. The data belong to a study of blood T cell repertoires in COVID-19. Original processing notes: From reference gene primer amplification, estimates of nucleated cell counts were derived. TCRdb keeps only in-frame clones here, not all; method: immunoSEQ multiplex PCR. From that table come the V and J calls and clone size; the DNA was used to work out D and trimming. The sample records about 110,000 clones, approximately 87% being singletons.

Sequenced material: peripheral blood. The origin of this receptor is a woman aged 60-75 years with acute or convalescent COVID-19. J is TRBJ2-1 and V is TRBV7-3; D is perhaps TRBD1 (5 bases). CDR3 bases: TGTGCCAGCAGCTTAGGTCAGGGGCAGTTCTTC. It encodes CASSLGQGQFF.